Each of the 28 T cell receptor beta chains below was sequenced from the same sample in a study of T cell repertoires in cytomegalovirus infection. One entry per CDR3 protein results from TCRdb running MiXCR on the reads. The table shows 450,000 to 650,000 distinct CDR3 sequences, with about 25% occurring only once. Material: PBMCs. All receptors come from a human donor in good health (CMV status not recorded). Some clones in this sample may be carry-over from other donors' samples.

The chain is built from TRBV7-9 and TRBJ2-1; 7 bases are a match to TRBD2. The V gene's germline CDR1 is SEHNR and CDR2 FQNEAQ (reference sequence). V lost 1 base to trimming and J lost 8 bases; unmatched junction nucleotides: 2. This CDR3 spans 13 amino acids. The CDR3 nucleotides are TGTGCCAGCAGCTTAGGGACTAGAGATGAGCAGTTCTTC. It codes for CASSLGTRDEQFF. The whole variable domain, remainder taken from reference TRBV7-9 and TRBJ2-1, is DTGVSQNPRHKITKRGQNVTFRCDPISEHNRLYWYRQTLGQGPEFLTYFQNEAQLEKSRLLSDRFSAERPKGSFSTLEIQRTEQGDSAMYLCASSLGTRDEQFFGPGTRLTVL.

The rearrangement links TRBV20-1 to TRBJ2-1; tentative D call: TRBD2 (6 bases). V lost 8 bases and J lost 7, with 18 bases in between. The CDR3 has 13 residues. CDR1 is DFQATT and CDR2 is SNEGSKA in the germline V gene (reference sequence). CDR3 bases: TGCAGTTTGACTAGTAACGCTTTAAATGAGCAGTTCTTC. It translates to CSLTSNALNEQFF.

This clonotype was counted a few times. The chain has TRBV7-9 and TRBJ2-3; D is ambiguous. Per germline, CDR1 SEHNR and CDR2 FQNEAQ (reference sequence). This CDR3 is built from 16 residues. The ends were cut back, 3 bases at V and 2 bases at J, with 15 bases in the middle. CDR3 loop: CASSFAARLNTDTQYF. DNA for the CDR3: TGTGCCAGCAGCTTCGCAGCACGACTTAACACAGATACGCAGTATTTT.

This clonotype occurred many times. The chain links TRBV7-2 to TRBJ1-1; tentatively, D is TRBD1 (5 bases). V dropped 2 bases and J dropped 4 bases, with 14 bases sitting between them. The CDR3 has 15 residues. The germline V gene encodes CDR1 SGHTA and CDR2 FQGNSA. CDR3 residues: CASSLRPRVGTEAFF. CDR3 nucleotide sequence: TGTGCCAGCAGCTTAAGACCCAGGGTGGGCACTGAAGCTTTCTTT.

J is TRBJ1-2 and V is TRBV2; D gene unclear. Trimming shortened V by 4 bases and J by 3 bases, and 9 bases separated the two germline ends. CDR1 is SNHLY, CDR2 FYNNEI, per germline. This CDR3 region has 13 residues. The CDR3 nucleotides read TGTGCCAGCAGTGGGCGCACCTACTATGGCTACACCTTC. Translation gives CASSGRTYYGYTF.

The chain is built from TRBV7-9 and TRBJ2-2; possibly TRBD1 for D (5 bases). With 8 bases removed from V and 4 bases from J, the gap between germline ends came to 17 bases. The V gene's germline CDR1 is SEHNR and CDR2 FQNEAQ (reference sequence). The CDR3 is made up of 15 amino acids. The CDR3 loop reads CASQSTRQFTGELFF. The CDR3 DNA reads TGTGCCAGCCAATCAACCCGACAGTTCACCGGGGAGCTGTTTTTT.

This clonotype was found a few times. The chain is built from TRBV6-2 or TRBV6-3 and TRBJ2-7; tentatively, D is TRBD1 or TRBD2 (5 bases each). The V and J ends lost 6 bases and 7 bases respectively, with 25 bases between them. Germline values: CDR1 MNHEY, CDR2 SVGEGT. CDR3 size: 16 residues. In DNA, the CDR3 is TGTGCCAGCAGCCGATGGGACCGGAGTCCCAAGGGGGAGCAGTACGTC. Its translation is CASSRWDRSPKGEQYV.

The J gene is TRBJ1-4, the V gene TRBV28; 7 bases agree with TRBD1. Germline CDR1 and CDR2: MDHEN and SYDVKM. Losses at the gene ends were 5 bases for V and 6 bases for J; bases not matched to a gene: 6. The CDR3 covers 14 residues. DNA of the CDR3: TGTGCCAGCAGTACCGGGACAGTGGATGAAAAACTGTTTTTT. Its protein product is CASSTGTVDEKLFF.

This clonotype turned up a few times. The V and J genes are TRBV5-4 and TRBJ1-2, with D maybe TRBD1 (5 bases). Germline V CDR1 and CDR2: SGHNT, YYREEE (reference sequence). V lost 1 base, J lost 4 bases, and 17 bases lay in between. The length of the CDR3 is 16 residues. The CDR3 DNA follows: TGTGCCAGCAGCTTGTCTCGGTCGGGGCAGGGCTATGGCTACACCTTC. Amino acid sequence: CASSLSRSGQGYGYTF. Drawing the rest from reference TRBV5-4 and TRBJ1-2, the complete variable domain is ETGVTQSPTHLIKTRGQQVTLRCSSQSGHNTVSWYQQALGQGPQFIFQYYREEENGRGNFPPRFSGLQFPNYSSELNVNALELDDSALYLCASSLSRSGQGYGYTFGSGTRLTVV.

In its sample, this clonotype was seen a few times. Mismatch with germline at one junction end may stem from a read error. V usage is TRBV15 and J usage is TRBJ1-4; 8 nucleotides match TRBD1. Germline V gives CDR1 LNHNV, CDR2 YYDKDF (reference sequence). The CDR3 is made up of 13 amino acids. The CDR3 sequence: CATSRDRGEKLFF. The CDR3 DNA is TGTGCCACCAGCCGAGACAGGGGTGAAAAACTGTTTTTT. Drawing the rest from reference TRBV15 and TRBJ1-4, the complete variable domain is DAMVIQNPRYQVTQFGKPVTLSCSQTLNHNVMYWYQQKSSQAPKLLFHYYDKDFNNEADTPDNFQSRRPNTSFCFLDIRSPGLGDTAMYLCATSRDRGEKLFFGSGTQLSVL.

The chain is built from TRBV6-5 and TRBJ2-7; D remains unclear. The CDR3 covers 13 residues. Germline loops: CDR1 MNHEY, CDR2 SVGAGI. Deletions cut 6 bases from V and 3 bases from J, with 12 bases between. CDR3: CASSRSLGYEQYF. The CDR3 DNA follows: TGTGCCAGCAGCCGATCGTTGGGCTACGAGCAGTACTTC.

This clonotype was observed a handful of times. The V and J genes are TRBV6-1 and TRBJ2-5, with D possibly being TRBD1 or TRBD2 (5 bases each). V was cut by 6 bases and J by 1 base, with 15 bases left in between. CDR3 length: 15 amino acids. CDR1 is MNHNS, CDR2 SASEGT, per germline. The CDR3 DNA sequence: TGTGCCAGCAGATCCCCCGGGACGGCCCAAGAGACCCAGTACTTC. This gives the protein CASRSPGTAQETQYF.

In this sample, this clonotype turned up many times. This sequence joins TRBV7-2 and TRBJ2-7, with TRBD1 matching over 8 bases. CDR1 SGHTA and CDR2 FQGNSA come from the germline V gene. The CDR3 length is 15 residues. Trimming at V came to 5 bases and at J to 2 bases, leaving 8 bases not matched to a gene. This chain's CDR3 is CASSRPRDRPYEQYF. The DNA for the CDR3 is TGTGCCAGCAGCCGACCCCGGGACAGGCCCTACGAGCAGTACTTC.

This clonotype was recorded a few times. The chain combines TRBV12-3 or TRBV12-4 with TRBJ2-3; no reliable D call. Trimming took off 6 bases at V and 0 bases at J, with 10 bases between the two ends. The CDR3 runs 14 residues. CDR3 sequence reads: CASSPLRSTDTQYF. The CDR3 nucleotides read TGTGCCAGCAGCCCGTTGAGGAGCACAGATACGCAGTATTTT.

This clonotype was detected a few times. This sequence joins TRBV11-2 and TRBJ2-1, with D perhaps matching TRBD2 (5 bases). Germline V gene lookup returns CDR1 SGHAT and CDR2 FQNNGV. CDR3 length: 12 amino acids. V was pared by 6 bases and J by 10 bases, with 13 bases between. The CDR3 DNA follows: TGTGCCAGCAGGAGGGAGTCCGGAGAGCAGTTCTTC. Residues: CASRRESGEQFF. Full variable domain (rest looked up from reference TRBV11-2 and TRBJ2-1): EAGVAQSPRYKIIEKRQSVAFWCNPISGHATLYWYQQILGQGPKLLIQFQNNGVVDDSQLPKDRFSAERLKGVDSTLKIQPAKLEDSAVYLCASRRESGEQFFGPGTRLTVL.

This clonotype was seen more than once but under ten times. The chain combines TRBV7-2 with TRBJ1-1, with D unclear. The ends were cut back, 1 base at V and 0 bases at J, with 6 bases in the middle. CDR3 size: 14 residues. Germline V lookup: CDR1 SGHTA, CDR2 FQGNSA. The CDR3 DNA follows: TGTGCCAGCAGCTTAGGGTTGATGAACACTGAAGCTTTCTTT. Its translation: CASSLGLMNTEAFF.

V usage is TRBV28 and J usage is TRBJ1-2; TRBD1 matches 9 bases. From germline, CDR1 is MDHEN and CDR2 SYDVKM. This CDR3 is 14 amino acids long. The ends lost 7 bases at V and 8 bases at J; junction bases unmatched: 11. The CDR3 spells CASKQTGGAGGYTF. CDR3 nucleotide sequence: TGTGCCAGCAAACAAACAGGGGGCGCTGGGGGCTACACCTTC.

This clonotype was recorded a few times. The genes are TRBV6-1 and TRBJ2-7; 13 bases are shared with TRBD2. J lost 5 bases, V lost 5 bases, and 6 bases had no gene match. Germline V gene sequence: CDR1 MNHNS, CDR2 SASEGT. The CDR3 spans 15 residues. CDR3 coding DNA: TGTGCCAGCAGTTTTTGGACTAGCGGGAGTAACGAGCAGTACTTC. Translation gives CASSFWTSGSNEQYF.

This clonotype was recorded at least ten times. The CDR3 sequence: CASSRRGREVRETQYF. The DNA of the CDR3 is TGTGCCAGCAGCCGGCGAGGGCGGGAGGTTCGGGAGACCCAGTACTTC. The chain links TRBV7-2 to TRBJ2-5, with 8 bases lining up with TRBD2. V was clipped by 5 bases and J by 5 bases; unmatched bases: 13. This CDR3 has 16 residues. The V gene's germline CDR1 is SGHTA and CDR2 FQGNSA.

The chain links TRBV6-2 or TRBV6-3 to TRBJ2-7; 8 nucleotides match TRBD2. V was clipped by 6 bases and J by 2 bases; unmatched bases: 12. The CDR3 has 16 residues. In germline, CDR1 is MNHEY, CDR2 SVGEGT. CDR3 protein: CASRTQRGLGPYEQYV. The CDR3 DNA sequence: TGTGCCAGCAGGACCCAACGGGGACTAGGCCCCTACGAGCAGTACGTC.

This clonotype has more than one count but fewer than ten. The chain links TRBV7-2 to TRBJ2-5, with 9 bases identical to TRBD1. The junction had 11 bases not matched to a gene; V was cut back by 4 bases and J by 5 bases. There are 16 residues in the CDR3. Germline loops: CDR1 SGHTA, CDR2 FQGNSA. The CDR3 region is CASSSGRDRVWETQYF. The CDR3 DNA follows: TGTGCCAGCAGCTCTGGGAGGGACAGGGTTTGGGAGACCCAGTACTTC.

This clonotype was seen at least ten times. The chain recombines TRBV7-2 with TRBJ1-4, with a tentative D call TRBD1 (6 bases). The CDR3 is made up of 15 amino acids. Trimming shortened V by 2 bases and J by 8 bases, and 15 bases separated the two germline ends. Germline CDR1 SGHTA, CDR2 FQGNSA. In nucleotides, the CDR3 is TGTGCCAGCAGCTTACTCGGGGGGCTTTTGGAAAAACTGTTTTTT. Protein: CASSLLGGLLEKLFF.

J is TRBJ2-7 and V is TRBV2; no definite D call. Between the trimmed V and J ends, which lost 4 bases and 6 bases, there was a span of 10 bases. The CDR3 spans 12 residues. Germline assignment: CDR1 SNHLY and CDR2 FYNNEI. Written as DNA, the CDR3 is TGTGCCAGCAGTGCGACCCCTCCCGAGCAGTACGTC. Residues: CASSATPPEQYV.

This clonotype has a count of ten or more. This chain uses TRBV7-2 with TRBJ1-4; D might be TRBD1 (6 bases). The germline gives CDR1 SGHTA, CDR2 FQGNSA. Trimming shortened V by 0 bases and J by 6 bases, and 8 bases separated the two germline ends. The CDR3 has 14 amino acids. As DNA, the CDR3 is TGTGCCAGCAGCTTAGCCCCAGGGGATGAAAAACTGTTTTTT. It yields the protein CASSLAPGDEKLFF.

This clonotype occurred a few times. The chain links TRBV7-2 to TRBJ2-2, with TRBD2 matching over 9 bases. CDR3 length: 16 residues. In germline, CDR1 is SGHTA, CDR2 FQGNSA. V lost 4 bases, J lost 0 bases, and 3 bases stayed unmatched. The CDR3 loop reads CASSSRTSANTGELFF. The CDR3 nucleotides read TGTGCCAGCAGCTCGCGGACTAGCGCGAACACCGGGGAGCTGTTTTTT.

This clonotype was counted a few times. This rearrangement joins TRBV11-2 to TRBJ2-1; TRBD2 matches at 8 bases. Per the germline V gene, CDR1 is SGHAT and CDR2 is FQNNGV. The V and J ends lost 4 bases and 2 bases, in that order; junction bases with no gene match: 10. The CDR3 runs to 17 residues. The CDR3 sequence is CASSSDLLAATYNEQFF. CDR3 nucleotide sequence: TGTGCCAGCAGCTCAGACCTACTAGCGGCTACCTACAATGAGCAGTTCTTC.

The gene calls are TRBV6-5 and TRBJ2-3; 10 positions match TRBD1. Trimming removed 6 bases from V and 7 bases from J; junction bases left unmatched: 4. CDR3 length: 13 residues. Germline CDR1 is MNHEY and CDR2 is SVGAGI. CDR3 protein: CASRRDRGYTQYF. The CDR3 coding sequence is TGTGCCAGCAGACGGGACAGGGGTTATACGCAGTATTTT.

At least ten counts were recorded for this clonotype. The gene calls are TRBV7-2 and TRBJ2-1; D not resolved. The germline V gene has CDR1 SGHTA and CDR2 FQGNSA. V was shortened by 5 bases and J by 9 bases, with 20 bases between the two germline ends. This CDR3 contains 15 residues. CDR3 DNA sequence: TGTGCCAGCAGCCCCGTGCGGCCTCCTAATAGTGAGCAGTTCTTC. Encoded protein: CASSPVRPPNSEQFF.